This entry features one T cell receptor beta chain sequence. Compared with germline, one end of the junction differs, possibly owing to a read error. The CDR3 covers 16 residues. Germline assignment: CDR1 SGHVS and CDR2 FQNEAQ. Measured with immunoSEQ multiplex PCR; TCRdb has only the in-frame clones, and not every one. There are around 95,000 clones in the sample; roughly 90% occur only once, and about 6.9% lies in the top ten. This sample was included in a study of blood T cell repertoires in COVID-19. The V call is TRBV7-8, the J call TRBJ2-3; 9 nucleotides match TRBD2. The specimen was peripheral blood. The sequence came from a man between 25 and 39 years old in a cohort sampled during active COVID-19. The CDR3 DNA reads as TGTGCCACCAGCTTAACCTACCGCGGGGGGGGGTATACGCAGTATTTT. It yields the protein CATSLTYRGGGYTQYF.